This record looks at one TCR beta chain sequence and its context. What it recognizes is unknown. Via MiXCR, TCRdb re-called the 5' RACE reads, giving one row per CDR3 protein. The profile covers hundreds of thousands of distinct CDR3 sequences, with over 8.5% appearing a single time and roughly 0.97% taken by the ten largest. The ends were cut back, 1 base at V and 0 bases at J, with 22 bases in the middle. Germline V CDR1 and CDR2: DFQATT, SNEGSKA (reference sequence). CDR3 length equals 19 residues. This entry is derived from a study of identical twins. Overall study findings and caveats: Zero-insertion analyses might be partly confounded by invariant T cells like MAIT and iNKT.

A further study also used this sample, focusing on yellow fever vaccine responses in identical twins.

The sample comprised PBMCs. V usage is TRBV20-1 and J usage is TRBJ2-1, with unresolved D. The receptor was derived from a woman aged 18-29 years in good health. The CDR3 loop is CSARVFNVISDSSYNEQFF. The CDR3 DNA is TGCAGTGCTAGAGTCTTTAATGTAATATCAGATAGCTCCTACAATGAGCAGTTCTTC.